The 7 T cell receptor beta chains given below trace back to one sample, sequenced in a study of graft-versus-host responses after intestinal transplantation. Which antigens these TCRs recognize remains unknown. Sequencing was performed with immunoSEQ multiplex PCR; in TCRdb, only in-frame clones are kept and a portion is missing. The profile covers around 100,000 clones, with 87% appearing a single time and more than 0.75% taken by the ten largest. The sample here was unstimulated CD4+ T cells sorted from spleen or lymph node cells, taken before transplant. Source of these receptors: a human donor who was the organ donor for an intestinal transplant.

The J gene is TRBJ1-4, the V gene TRBV19; 10 positions agree with TRBD1. The CDR3 consists of 14 residues. V gave up 5 bases and J gave up 8 bases; unmatched junction bases: 5. Germline V gene sequence: CDR1 LNHDA, CDR2 SQIVND (reference sequence). The CDR3 loop is CASSLRQGAEKLFF. CDR3 nucleotide sequence: TGTGCCAGTAGTTTACGACAGGGGGCCGAAAAACTGTTTTTT.

V and J are TRBV6-1 and TRBJ2-3, with 9 bases matching TRBD2. From germline, CDR1 is MNHNS and CDR2 SASEGT. The CDR3 extends over 17 amino acids. V dropped 4 bases and J dropped 0; count of bases not matched to a gene: 8. CDR3: CASSGSGGLTSTDTQYF. The CDR3 bases are TGTGCCAGCAGTGGTAGCGGGGGATTAACTAGCACAGATACGCAGTATTTT.

V gene TRBV5-4 combines with J gene TRBJ2-7; 9 nucleotides match TRBD2. Germline CDR1 reads SGHNT; CDR2 reads YYREEE (reference sequence). Losses at the gene ends were 0 bases for V and 3 bases for J; bases not matched to a gene: 4. This CDR3 comprises 15 residues. CDR3 sequence (DNA): TGTGCCAGCAGCTTGGGGCTAGCGGGGTTCTACGAGCAGTACTTC. Translation gives CASSLGLAGFYEQYF.

CDR3 residues: CASSLVPAGGASFYEQYF. The CDR3, as DNA: TGTGCCAGCAGCTTAGTCCCCGCGGGGGGCGCTTCTTTCTACGAGCAGTACTTC. The chain uses TRBV11-2 and TRBJ2-7, with 8 bases fitting TRBD2. This CDR3 is 18 amino acids long. After removal of 1 base from V and 3 bases from J, the junction contained 14 bases not matched to a gene. Germline CDR1 is SGHAT and CDR2 is FQNNGV.

There are a few counts of this clone. The chain couples TRBV10-3 to TRBJ2-7; D perhaps matches TRBD2 (6 bases). Trimming removed 6 bases at V and 5 bases at J, with 17 bases between. The CDR3 extends over 14 amino acids. CDR1 is ENHRY, CDR2 SYGVKD, per germline. This CDR3 is CAISSGLLRHEQYF. For the CDR3, the DNA is TGTGCCATCAGCTCGGGACTTCTTAGACACGAGCAGTACTTC.

V gene TRBV30 combines with J gene TRBJ1-2; 7 bases align to TRBD1. Per the germline V gene, CDR1 is GTSNPN and CDR2 is SVGIG (reference sequence). The V gene end was trimmed by 1 base and the J gene end by 8 bases; junction bases not matched to a gene: 16. This CDR3 has 16 amino acids. The CDR3 loop reads CAWSESDRAIPRGYTF. DNA for the CDR3: TGTGCCTGGAGTGAATCCGACAGGGCTATTCCGAGGGGCTACACCTTC.

The chain uses TRBV30 and TRBJ2-7, with D perhaps given as TRBD1 or TRBD2 (6 bases each). Trimming left V 1 base short and J 3 bases short, with 19 bases between. Germline V gene sequence: CDR1 GTSNPN, CDR2 SVGIG (reference sequence). The CDR3 sequence is 16 residues long. The CDR3 sequence is CAWSAPPGGGGYEQYF. CDR3 bases: TGTGCCTGGAGTGCCCCCCCCGGAGGAGGGGGCTACGAGCAGTACTTC.